These T cell receptor beta chains were read from a single sample in a study of shared clonotypes between healthy human individuals. Clones were sequenced by immunoSEQ multiplex PCR, and TCRdb holds only the in-frame ones, with some missing. The table lists about 1.4 million clones, 96% of them singletons. Sequenced material: naive CD4+ T cells sorted from blood. All receptors derive from a man aged 30 to 45 in good health. Both conserved end residues are part of each CDR3. The D gene is left open where the match is weak. Size tells how often a clone was seen (once, few, many) or the class of an expanded clone, and some rows leave it out.

j_gene: TRBJ2-2; v_gene: TRBV7-2; d_gene: NA; abundance: NA; len: 14; CDR3aa: CAGRNDEITGELFF; CDR3nt: TGTGCCGGACGAAATGACGAGATCACCGGGGAGCTGTTTTTT
j_gene: TRBJ2-1; v_gene: TRBV28; d_gene: TRBD1; abundance: NA; len: 13; CDR3aa: CASQDRDYNEQFF; CDR3nt: TGTGCCAGCCAGGACAGGGACTACAATGAGCAGTTCTTC
j_gene: TRBJ2-1; v_gene: TRBV5-1; d_gene: TRBD2; abundance: NA; len: 17; CDR3aa: CASSLELAGAGYNEQFF; CDR3nt: TGCGCCAGCAGCTTGGAACTAGCGGGTGCAGGCTACAATGAGCAGTTCTTC
j_gene: TRBJ2-3; v_gene: TRBV27; d_gene: TRBD2; abundance: NA; len: 15; CDR3aa: CASSSQRLAGDTQYF; CDR3nt: TGTGCCAGCAGTTCACAACGACTAGCGGGAGATACGCAGTATTTT
j_gene: TRBJ2-7; v_gene: TRBV5-1; d_gene: NA; abundance: NA; len: 13; CDR3aa: CASTGLFSSEQYF; CDR3nt: TGCGCCAGCACGGGACTTTTCTCTTCCGAGCAGTACTTC
j_gene: TRBJ1-1; v_gene: TRBV7-3; d_gene: NA; abundance: NA; len: 15; CDR3aa: CASSLAHRMNTEAFF; CDR3nt: TGTGCCAGCAGCTTAGCGCACAGGATGAACACTGAAGCTTTCTTT
j_gene: TRBJ2-1; v_gene: TRBV7-6; d_gene: TRBD2; abundance: NA; len: 18; CDR3aa: CASSSYGRTSGRVNEQFF; CDR3nt: TGTGCCAGCAGCTCATACGGGAGGACTAGCGGGAGGGTCAATGAGCAGTTCTTC
j_gene: TRBJ2-6; v_gene: TRBV30; d_gene: NA; abundance: NA; len: 15; CDR3aa: CAWSTGRAGANVLTF; CDR3nt: TGTGCCTGGAGTACGGGTCGTGCTGGGGCCAACGTCCTGACTTTC
j_gene: TRBJ2-2; v_gene: TRBV11-3; d_gene: NA; abundance: NA; len: 12; CDR3aa: CASSPSRGELFF; CDR3nt: TGTGCCAGCAGCCCCTCCAGGGGGGAGCTGTTTTTT
j_gene: TRBJ2-7; v_gene: TRBV18; d_gene: NA; abundance: NA; len: 14; CDR3aa: CASSPPSTSYEQYF; CDR3nt: TGTGCCAGCTCACCGCCCTCTACCTCCTACGAGCAGTACTTC
j_gene: TRBJ1-2; v_gene: TRBV27; d_gene: TRBD1; abundance: NA; len: 17; CDR3aa: CASGNRDRVGGGYGYTF; CDR3nt: TGTGCCAGCGGGAACCGGGACAGGGTAGGAGGCGGCTATGGCTACACCTTC
j_gene: TRBJ1-5; v_gene: TRBV12-2; d_gene: NA; abundance: NA; len: 15; CDR3aa: CASRQDRESNQPQHF; CDR3nt: TGTGCAAGTCGCCAGGACAGGGAAAGCAATCAGCCCCAGCATTTT
j_gene: TRBJ2-7; v_gene: TRBV7-2; d_gene: NA; abundance: NA; len: 14; CDR3aa: CASSLRGLAPEQYF; CDR3nt: TGTGCCAGCAGCCTTAGAGGTCTAGCTCCCGAGCAGTACTTC
j_gene: TRBJ2-1; v_gene: TRBV5-1; d_gene: TRBD2; abundance: NA; len: 17; CDR3aa: CASSWGLAGGTYNEQFF; CDR3nt: TGCGCCAGCAGCTGGGGGCTAGCGGGAGGAACTTACAATGAGCAGTTCTTC
j_gene: TRBJ2-7; v_gene: TRBV27; d_gene: NA; abundance: NA; len: 14; CDR3aa: CASSLRRGSYEQYF; CDR3nt: TGTGCCAGCAGTTTACGACGGGGTTCCTACGAGCAGTACTTC
j_gene: TRBJ2-1; v_gene: TRBV18; d_gene: NA; abundance: few; len: 12; CDR3aa: CASSPPRNEQFF; CDR3nt: TGTGCCAGCTCACCACCTCGGAATGAGCAGTTCTTC
j_gene: TRBJ2-1; v_gene: TRBV27; d_gene: TRBD1; abundance: once; len: 17; CDR3aa: CASSLSHRDRVSNEQFF; CDR3nt: TGTGCCAGCAGTTTATCTCACCGGGACAGGGTTTCCAATGAGCAGTTCTTC
j_gene: TRBJ2-3; v_gene: TRBV5-4; d_gene: NA; abundance: NA; len: 12; CDR3aa: CASSFHADTQYF; CDR3nt: TGTGCCAGCAGCTTCCACGCAGATACGCAGTATTTT
j_gene: TRBJ2-7; v_gene: TRBV7-6; d_gene: TRBD1; abundance: NA; len: 15; CDR3aa: CASSPTGTGYYEQYF; CDR3nt: TGTGCCAGCAGCCCAACCGGGACAGGGTACTACGAGCAGTACTTC
j_gene: TRBJ2-7; v_gene: TRBV14; d_gene: TRBD2; abundance: once; len: 16; CDR3aa: CASSRLSGGNSYEQYF; CDR3nt: TGTGCCAGCAGCCGACTGAGCGGGGGGAACTCCTACGAGCAGTACTTC
j_gene: TRBJ2-1; v_gene: TRBV7-9; d_gene: TRBD2; abundance: NA; len: 17; CDR3aa: CASSLGALAGGSNEQFF; CDR3nt: TGTGCCAGCAGCTTGGGGGCCTTAGCGGGAGGCAGTAATGAGCAGTTCTTC
j_gene: TRBJ1-2; v_gene: TRBV5-5; d_gene: NA; abundance: NA; len: 15; CDR3aa: CASSLDLAGVDGYTF; CDR3nt: TGTGCCAGCAGCTTGGATTTAGCAGGGGTCGATGGCTACACCTTC
j_gene: TRBJ2-7; v_gene: TRBV5-1; d_gene: NA; abundance: NA; len: 15; CDR3aa: CASSLVPGSSYEQYF; CDR3nt: TGCGCCAGCAGCTTGGTTCCCGGGAGCTCCTACGAGCAGTACTTC
j_gene: TRBJ1-1; v_gene: TRBV30; d_gene: TRBD1; abundance: NA; len: 14; CDR3aa: CAWRGQGWNTEAFF; CDR3nt: TGTGCCTGGAGGGGACAGGGGTGGAACACTGAAGCTTTCTTT
j_gene: TRBJ2-7; v_gene: TRBV5-4; d_gene: NA; abundance: NA; len: 15; CDR3aa: CASSLAGARTYEQYF; CDR3nt: TGTGCCAGCAGCTTGGCCGGAGCTAGGACTTACGAGCAGTACTTC
j_gene: TRBJ2-7; v_gene: TRBV6-1; d_gene: NA; abundance: NA; len: 14; CDR3aa: CASSGLTVPYEQYF; CDR3nt: TGTGCCAGCAGTGGGTTGACAGTGCCCTACGAGCAGTACTTC
j_gene: TRBJ1-1; v_gene: TRBV28; d_gene: TRBD1; abundance: NA; len: 13; CDR3aa: CASSLRTGWEAFF; CDR3nt: TGTGCCAGCAGTTTACGGACAGGGTGGGAAGCTTTCTTT
j_gene: TRBJ2-7; v_gene: TRBV18; d_gene: TRBD2; abundance: NA; len: 18; CDR3aa: CASSPFPGTSGRPHEQYF; CDR3nt: TGTGCCAGCTCACCATTCCCCGGGACTAGCGGGAGGCCCCACGAGCAGTACTTC
j_gene: TRBJ1-5; v_gene: TRBV27; d_gene: NA; abundance: NA; len: 13; CDR3aa: CASSWTEGQPQHF; CDR3nt: TGTGCCAGCAGTTGGACAGAAGGGCAGCCCCAGCATTTT
j_gene: TRBJ2-2; v_gene: TRBV30; d_gene: TRBD2; abundance: NA; len: 14; CDR3aa: CAWSGRRGTGELFF; CDR3nt: TGTGCCTGGAGTGGTCGGCGGGGGACCGGGGAGCTGTTTTTT
j_gene: TRBJ2-4; v_gene: TRBV6-1; d_gene: TRBD2; abundance: NA; len: 15; CDR3aa: CASSGLAAAKNIQYF; CDR3nt: TGTGCCAGCAGTGGGCTAGCGGCAGCCAAAAACATTCAGTACTTC
j_gene: TRBJ2-5; v_gene: TRBV29-1; d_gene: NA; abundance: NA; len: 16; CDR3aa: CSAVPLLRDIQKTQYF; CDR3nt: TGCAGCGCCGTACCACTACTCAGAGATATTCAGAAGACCCAGTACTTC
j_gene: TRBJ1-4; v_gene: TRBV5-1; d_gene: TRBD1; abundance: NA; len: 15; CDR3aa: CASSTRQGASEKLFF; CDR3nt: TGCGCCAGCAGCACCCGACAGGGGGCGAGTGAAAAACTGTTTTTT
j_gene: TRBJ2-2; v_gene: TRBV7-8; d_gene: TRBD2; abundance: NA; len: 18; CDR3aa: CASSLISGRAQGGGELFF; CDR3nt: TGTGCCAGCAGCTTAATAAGCGGGAGGGCCCAAGGGGGCGGGGAGCTGTTTTTT
j_gene: TRBJ1-3; v_gene: TRBV29-1; d_gene: NA; abundance: NA; len: 13; CDR3aa: CSVEGGNGNTIYF; CDR3nt: TGCAGCGTTGAAGGGGGCAATGGAAACACCATATATTTT
j_gene: TRBJ2-1; v_gene: TRBV18; d_gene: NA; abundance: NA; len: 15; CDR3aa: CASSPGRGGNNEQFF; CDR3nt: TGTGCCAGCTCACCGGGTAGGGGGGGTAACAATGAGCAGTTCTTC
j_gene: TRBJ2-7; v_gene: TRBV5-1; d_gene: NA; abundance: NA; len: 15; CDR3aa: CASSPRGHLSYEQYF; CDR3nt: TGCGCCAGCAGCCCGAGGGGACACCTCTCCTACGAGCAGTACTTC
j_gene: TRBJ2-7; v_gene: TRBV5-8; d_gene: NA; abundance: NA; len: 13; CDR3aa: CASSLLGHYEQYF; CDR3nt: TGTGCCAGCAGCTTACTGGGACACTACGAGCAGTACTTC
j_gene: TRBJ1-2; v_gene: TRBV7-2; d_gene: NA; abundance: NA; len: 13; CDR3aa: CASSLVAGYGYTF; CDR3nt: TGTGCCAGCAGCTTAGTCGCAGGATATGGCTACACCTTC
j_gene: TRBJ2-7; v_gene: TRBV10-1; d_gene: NA; abundance: NA; len: 11; CDR3aa: CASGGRIEQYF; CDR3nt: TGCGCCAGCGGGGGCCGTATCGAGCAGTACTTC
j_gene: TRBJ2-5; v_gene: TRBV19; d_gene: NA; abundance: NA; len: 12; CDR3aa: CASSARGARIHF; CDR3nt: TGTGCCAGTAGTGCCCGGGGAGCGCGGATACACTTC